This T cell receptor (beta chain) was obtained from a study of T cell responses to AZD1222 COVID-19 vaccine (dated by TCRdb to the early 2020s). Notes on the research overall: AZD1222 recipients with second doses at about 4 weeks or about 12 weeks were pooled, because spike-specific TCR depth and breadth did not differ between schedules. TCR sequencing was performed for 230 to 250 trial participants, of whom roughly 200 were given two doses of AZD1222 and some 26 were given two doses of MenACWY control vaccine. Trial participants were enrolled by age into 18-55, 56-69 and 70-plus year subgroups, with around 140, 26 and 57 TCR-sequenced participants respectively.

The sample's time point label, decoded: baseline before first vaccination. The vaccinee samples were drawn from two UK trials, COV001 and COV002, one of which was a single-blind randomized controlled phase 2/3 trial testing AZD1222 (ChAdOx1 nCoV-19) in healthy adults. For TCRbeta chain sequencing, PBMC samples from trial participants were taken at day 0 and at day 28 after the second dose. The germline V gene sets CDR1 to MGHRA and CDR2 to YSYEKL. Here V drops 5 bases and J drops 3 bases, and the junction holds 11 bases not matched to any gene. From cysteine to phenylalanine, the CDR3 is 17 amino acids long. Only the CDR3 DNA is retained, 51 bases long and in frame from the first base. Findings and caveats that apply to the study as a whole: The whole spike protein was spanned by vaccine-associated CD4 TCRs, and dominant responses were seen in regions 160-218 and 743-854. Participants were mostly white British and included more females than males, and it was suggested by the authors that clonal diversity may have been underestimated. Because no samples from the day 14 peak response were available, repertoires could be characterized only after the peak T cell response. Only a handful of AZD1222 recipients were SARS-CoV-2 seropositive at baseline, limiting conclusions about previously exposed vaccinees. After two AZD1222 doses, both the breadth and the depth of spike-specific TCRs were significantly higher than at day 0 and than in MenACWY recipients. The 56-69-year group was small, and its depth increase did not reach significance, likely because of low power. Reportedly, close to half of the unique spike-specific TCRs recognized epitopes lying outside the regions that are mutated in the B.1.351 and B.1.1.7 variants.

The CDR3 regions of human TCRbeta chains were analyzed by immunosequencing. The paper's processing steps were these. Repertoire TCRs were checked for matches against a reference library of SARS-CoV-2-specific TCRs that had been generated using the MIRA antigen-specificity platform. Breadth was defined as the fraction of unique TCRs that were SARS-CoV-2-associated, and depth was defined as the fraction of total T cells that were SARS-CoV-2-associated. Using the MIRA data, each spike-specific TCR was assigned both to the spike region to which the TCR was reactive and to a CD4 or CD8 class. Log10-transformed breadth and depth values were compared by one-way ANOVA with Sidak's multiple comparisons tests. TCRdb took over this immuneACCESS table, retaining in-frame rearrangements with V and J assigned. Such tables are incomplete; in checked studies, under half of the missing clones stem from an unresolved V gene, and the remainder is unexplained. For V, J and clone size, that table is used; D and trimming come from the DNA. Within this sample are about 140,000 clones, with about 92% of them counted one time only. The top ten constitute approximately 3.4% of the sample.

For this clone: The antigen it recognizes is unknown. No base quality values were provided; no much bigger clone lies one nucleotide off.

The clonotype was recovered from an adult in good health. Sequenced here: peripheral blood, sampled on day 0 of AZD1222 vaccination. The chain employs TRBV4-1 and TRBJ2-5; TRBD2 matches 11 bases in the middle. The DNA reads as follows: TGCGCCAGCAGCGAGCGACGGGGACTAGCGGAAAAAGAGACCCAGTACTTC. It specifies CASSERRGLAEKETQYF.